This TCR beta chain was sequenced during a study of blood T cell repertoires in COVID-19 (dated by TCRdb to about 2020). Broadly, across the study: Samples from collaborators originated in the United States, Italy and Spain and spanned both the acute and convalescent phases of COVID-19. The repertoires were made available in a free public database intended to serve as a resource for research on the immune response to SARS-CoV-2. The samples were drawn from two sources: the first 160 participants of the ongoing ImmuneRACE study, and over 1,000 subjects contributed by 6 global collaborators. The material from the prospective study consisted of cDNA or gDNA derived from T cells, B-cell-depleted T cells, or PBMCs. The dataset comprised deeply sampled blood TCRbeta repertoires from subjects exposed to, actively infected with, or recovered from COVID-19. Sample metadata almost always included a de-identified subject ID, COVID-19 status, age in years and sex. Where available, HLA class I and class II types were obtained from metadata supplied by the sample provider rather than from assay-based typing. Overall results and qualifications from the work: The quantity of clinical and demographic metadata differed by source and by participant and was supplied without curation.

Samples from volunteer blood donors who had recovered from COVID-19 were contributed by a second Seattle source. Whole blood was collected in K2EDTA tubes by collaborating institutions according to the institutions' own protocols. Collaborator samples were shipped for TCRbeta analysis as frozen whole blood, isolated PBMCs, or DNA extracted from either sample type. A note on this clone: Its antigen has not been determined. No base quality information exists; no much larger clone differs at one position.

V gives up 2 bases and J gives up 7 bases, and the segment between their germline ends measures 14 bases. The germline V gene specifies MNHEY as CDR1 and SVGEGT as CDR2. From its cysteine to its phenylalanine, the CDR3 spans 14 amino acids. Only the CDR3 portion is preserved as DNA: 42 bases, with reading frame beginning at the first base. The immunoSEQ Assay, a bias-controlled multiplex PCR, was used to amplify TCRbeta CDR3 regions from genomic DNA. The paper's data handling went like this. The number of nucleated cells in each sample was estimated from the amplification of reference gene primers within the assay. Sequence reads were collapsed and filtered to measure the absolute abundance of every unique TCRbeta CDR3 rearrangement. For each sample, productive Simpson clonality was calculated as the square root of Simpson's diversity index over productive rearrangements. TCRdb holds this immuneACCESS table with in-frame rearrangements only. Some clones are missing; in checked studies, unresolved V genes explain under half, and the rest has no known cause. V, J and clone size are those of that table, while D and trimming were read from the DNA. For this sample the table gives a few hundred thousand clones, of which more than 70% were detected only once. The ten largest clones add up to 0.99% of the sample.

The sample was peripheral blood. The receptor was isolated from a woman in her thirties or forties who had recovered from COVID-19. The chain is encoded by TRBV6-2 or TRBV6-3 joined to TRBJ1-1; TRBD1 might be the D gene, on 5 matching bases. The bases read TGTGCCAGCAGTTACCCCAGCGGGACGGTTGAAGCTTTCTTT. The encoded protein is CASSYPSGTVEAFF.